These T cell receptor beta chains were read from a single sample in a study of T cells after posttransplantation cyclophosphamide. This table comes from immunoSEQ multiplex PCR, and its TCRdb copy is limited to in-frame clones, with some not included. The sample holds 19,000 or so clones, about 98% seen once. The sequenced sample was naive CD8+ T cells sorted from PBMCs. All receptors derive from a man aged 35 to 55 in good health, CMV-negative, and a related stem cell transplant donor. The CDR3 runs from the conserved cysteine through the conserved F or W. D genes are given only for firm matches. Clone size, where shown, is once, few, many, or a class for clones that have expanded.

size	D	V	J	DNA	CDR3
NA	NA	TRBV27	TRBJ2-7	TGTGCCAGCAGTCCTCGACTGGCCTACGAGCAGTACTTC	CASSPRLAYEQYF
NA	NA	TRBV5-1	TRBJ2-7	TGCGCCAGCAGCTTAAGGGCAGGGTATTACGAGCAGTACTTC	CASSLRAGYYEQYF
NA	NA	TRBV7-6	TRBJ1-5	TGTGCCAGCAGCGTGGGGGCCCACAGTCATAGCAATCAGCCCCAGCATTTT	CASSVGAHSHSNQPQHF
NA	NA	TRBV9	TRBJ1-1	TGTGCCAGCAGCGTAGAGGAACAGGGCCCTGAACATGGTGAAGCTTTCTTT	CASSVEEQGPEHGEAFF
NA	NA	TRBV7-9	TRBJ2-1	TGTGCCAGCAGCTTAGGGGGAGTCAATGAGCAGTTCTTC	CASSLGGVNEQFF
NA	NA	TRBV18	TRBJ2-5	TGTGCCAGCGCCGAGGCAGAGACCCAGTACTTC	CASAEAETQYF
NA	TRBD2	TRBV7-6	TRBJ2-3	TGTGCCAGCAGCTTAAATGGACTAGCGGCCACAGATACGCAGTATTTT	CASSLNGLAATDTQYF
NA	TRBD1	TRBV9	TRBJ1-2	TGTGCCAGCAGCGTCAACCCGGGACAGGACAGGGGCTACACCTTC	CASSVNPGQDRGYTF
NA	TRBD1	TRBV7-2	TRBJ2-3	TGTGCCAGCAGCCCTGAGACAGGGGGCTCAGATACGCAGTATTTT	CASSPETGGSDTQYF
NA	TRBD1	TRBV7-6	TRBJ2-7	TGTGCCAGCAGCTCGGGACAGCTTTACGAGCAGTACTTC	CASSSGQLYEQYF
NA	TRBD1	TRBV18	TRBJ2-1	TGTGCCAGCTCGTATGGCACAGGGGATGAGCAGTTCTTC	CASSYGTGDEQFF
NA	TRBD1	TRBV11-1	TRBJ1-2	TGTGCCAGCAGCCCCGAGGGGGGACAGGGGGCCTCTGGCTACACCTTC	CASSPEGGQGASGYTF
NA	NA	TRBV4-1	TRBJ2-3	TGCGCCAGCAGCCAAGATTATAATCCGCAGTATTTT	CASSQDYNPQYF
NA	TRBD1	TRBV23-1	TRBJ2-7	TGCGCCAGCAGTCAATCCCACAGGGGGCACTACGAGCAGTACTTC	CASSQSHRGHYEQYF
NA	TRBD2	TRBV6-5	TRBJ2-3	TGTGCCAGCAGTTACGGACCTACTAGCGGGAGAGATACGCAGTATTTT	CASSYGPTSGRDTQYF
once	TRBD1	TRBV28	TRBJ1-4	TGTGCCAGCAGTAGCCATAGACAGGGGGCGCCTAGTGAAAAACTGTTTTTT	CASSSHRQGAPSEKLFF
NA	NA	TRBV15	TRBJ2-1	TGTGCCACCAGCAGAGATAGGGCAGCGGGCAATGAGCAGTTCTTC	CATSRDRAAGNEQFF
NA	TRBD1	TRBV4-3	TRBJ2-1	TGCGCCAGCAGCCAAGCCACAGGGGGGTCCTACAATGAGCAGTTCTTC	CASSQATGGSYNEQFF
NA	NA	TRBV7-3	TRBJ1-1	TGTGCCAGCAGCCTCAAGCGGGGCACTGAAGCTTTCTTT	CASSLKRGTEAFF
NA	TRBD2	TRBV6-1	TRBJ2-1	TGTGCCAGCAGTGGGGACTACACTTACAATGAGCAGTTCTTC	CASSGDYTYNEQFF
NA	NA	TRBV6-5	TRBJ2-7	TGTGCCAGCAGTTACTCAGGGGAAAACTACGAGCAGTACTTC	CASSYSGENYEQYF
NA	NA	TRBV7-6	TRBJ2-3	TGTGCCAGCAGCTTAGGAGGTACAGATACGCAGTATTTT	CASSLGGTDTQYF
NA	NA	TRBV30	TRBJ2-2	TGTGCTACGGGACAAGCGAACACCGGGGAGCTGTTTTTT	CATGQANTGELFF
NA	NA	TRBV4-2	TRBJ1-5	TGTGCCAGCAGCCGCGGGGATCAGCCCCAGCATTTT	CASSRGDQPQHF
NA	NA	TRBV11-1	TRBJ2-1	TGTGCCAGCAGCCTGGGACTCTTTAATGAGCAGTTCTTC	CASSLGLFNEQFF
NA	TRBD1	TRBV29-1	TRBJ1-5	TGCAGCGCAGGACAGGGGGCTTATCAGCCCCAGCATTTT	CSAGQGAYQPQHF
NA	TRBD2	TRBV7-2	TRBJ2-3	TGTGCCAGCAGCTCTGGGACTAGCGGGAGGGCCGGCACAGATACGCAGTATTTT	CASSSGTSGRAGTDTQYF
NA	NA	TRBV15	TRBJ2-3	TGTGCCACCAGCAGAACCTCATTAAAGGCGGAAGATATCACAGATACGCAGTATTTT	CATSRTSLKAEDITDTQYF
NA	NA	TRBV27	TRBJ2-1	TGTGCCAGCAGTTTATACCTAGAACTAGATGAGCAGTTCTTC	CASSLYLELDEQFF